This is a list of T cell receptor beta chains from one sample in a study of blood T cell repertoires in COVID-19. Assay used: immunoSEQ multiplex PCR; TCRdb lists only in-frame clones, some missing. The table has a few hundred thousand clones, around 92% seen once. What was sequenced was peripheral blood. These receptor sequences come from a man between 18 and 29 years old who had recovered from COVID-19. Each CDR3 is given with its conserved first and last residue. Each record gives: V gene, D gene, J gene, clone size, CDR3 DNA, CDR3 protein. The D gene is left open where the match is weak. Not every row has a clone size; where given, it reads once, few, many or a size class.

>TRBV3-1/TRBV3-2|.|TRBJ1-1|.
TGTGCCAGCAGCCAAGGGGCCGCCTACACTGAAGCTTTCTTT
CASSQGAAYTEAFF
>TRBV21-1|.|TRBJ2-7|.
TGTGCCAGCAGCCGACGGACAGGGCCTAATTACGAGCAGTACTTC
CASSRRTGPNYEQYF
>TRBV6-6|TRBD1|TRBJ2-7|.
TGTGCCAGCAGTCCCCACCGGACAGGGGGCGACTACGAGCAGTACTTC
CASSPHRTGGDYEQYF
>TRBV6-1|TRBD1|TRBJ2-7|.
TGTGCCAGCAGTGATAAGGGGGCGCTGGGCTACGAGCAGTACTTC
CASSDKGALGYEQYF
>TRBV27|.|TRBJ1-6|.
TGTGCCAGCAGTTTAGAAACAGGGCGCTCACCCCTCCACTTT
CASSLETGRSPLHF
>TRBV2|.|TRBJ1-5|few
TGTGCCAGCATGAAGTTGGGCAGTCCCTGGGAGCCCCAGCATTTT
CASMKLGSPWEPQHF
>TRBV7-2|.|TRBJ2-2|.
TGTGCCAGCAGCTTACAGGGGTACACCGGGGAGCTGTTTTTT
CASSLQGYTGELFF
>TRBV7-2|TRBD1|TRBJ1-2|.
TGTGCCAGCAGCTCCGGGACAGGGGCTAACTATGGCTACACCTTC
CASSSGTGANYGYTF
>TRBV27|TRBD1|TRBJ2-7|once
TGTGCCAGCAGCTTCGGGACAGGGGGTTTTTACGAGCAGTACTTC
CASSFGTGGFYEQYF
>TRBV14|.|TRBJ1-3|.
TGTGCCAGCAGCCAAGTGGCGGGTCTACTGGCCTCTGGAAACACCATATATTTT
CASSQVAGLLASGNTIYF
>TRBV5-1|.|TRBJ2-3|.
TGCGCCAGCAGCTTGTACTTCGGGGTAAACACAGATACGCAGTATTTT
CASSLYFGVNTDTQYF
>TRBV6-6|TRBD1|TRBJ2-7|.
TGTGCCAGCAGGGCGGCAGGGGGCCGGGATGAGCAGTACTTC
CASRAAGGRDEQYF
>TRBV5-1|TRBD2|TRBJ2-1|.
TGCGCCAGCAGCTTGGTGATTGGGACTAGCGGGAGGGACAATGAGCAGTTCTTC
CASSLVIGTSGRDNEQFF
>TRBV5-8|.|TRBJ2-2|few
TGTGCCAGCAGCCTCCCCGGGACTGCCACCGGGGAGCTGTTTTTT
CASSLPGTATGELFF
>TRBV11-2|.|TRBJ1-4|.
TGTGCCAGCAGCTCTAGGACACAAGGGACTAATGAAAAACTGTTTTTT
CASSSRTQGTNEKLFF
>TRBV25-1|TRBD2|TRBJ2-2|.
TGTGCCAGCAGACTAGCGGGAGGTACCGGGGAGCTGTTTTTT
CASRLAGGTGELFF
>TRBV6-5|TRBD1|TRBJ2-7|.
TGTGCCAGCAGTTACTCGACAGGGCAATCCTACGAGCAGTACTTC
CASSYSTGQSYEQYF
>TRBV9|TRBD1|TRBJ1-1|.
TGTGCCAGCAGCGGTGGGACAGGGAGGCCTGAAGCTTTCTTT
CASSGGTGRPEAFF
>TRBV18|TRBD1|TRBJ1-6|.
TGTGCCAGCTCACCTACCTACGGACAGGGGAATAATTCACCCCTCCACTTT
CASSPTYGQGNNSPLHF
>TRBV7-9|.|TRBJ1-1|.
TGTGCCAGCAGCCTCTTCTACGGGAACACTGAAGCTTTCTTT
CASSLFYGNTEAFF
>TRBV27|.|TRBJ2-1|.
TGTGCCAGCAGCGGGATTCGGACCCCAAATGAGCAGTTCTTC
CASSGIRTPNEQFF